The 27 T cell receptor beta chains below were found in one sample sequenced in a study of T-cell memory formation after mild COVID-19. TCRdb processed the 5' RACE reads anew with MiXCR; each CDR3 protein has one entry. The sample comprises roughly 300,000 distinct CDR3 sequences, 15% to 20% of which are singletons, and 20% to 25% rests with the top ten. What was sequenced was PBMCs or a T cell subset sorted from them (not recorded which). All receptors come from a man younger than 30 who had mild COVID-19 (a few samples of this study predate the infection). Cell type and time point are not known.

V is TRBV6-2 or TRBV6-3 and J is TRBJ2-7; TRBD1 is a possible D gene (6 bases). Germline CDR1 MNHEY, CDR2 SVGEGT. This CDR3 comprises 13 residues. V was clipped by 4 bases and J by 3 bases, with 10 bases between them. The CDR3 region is CASSSGEYYEQYV. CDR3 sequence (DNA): TGTGCCAGCAGTTCAGGGGAGTACTACGAGCAGTACGTC.

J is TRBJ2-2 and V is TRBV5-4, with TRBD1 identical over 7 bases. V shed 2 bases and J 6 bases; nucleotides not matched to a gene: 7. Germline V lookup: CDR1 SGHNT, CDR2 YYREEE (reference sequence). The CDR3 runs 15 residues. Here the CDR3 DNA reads TGTGCCAGCAGCTTTGACAGGGACGGGGCCGGGGAGCTGTTTTTT. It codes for CASSFDRDGAGELFF.

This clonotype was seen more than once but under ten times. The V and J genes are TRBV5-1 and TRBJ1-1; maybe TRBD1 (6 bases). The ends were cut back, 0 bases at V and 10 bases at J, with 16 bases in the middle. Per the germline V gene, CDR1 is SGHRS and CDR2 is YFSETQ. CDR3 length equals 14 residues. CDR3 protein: CASSLGDTLSGAFF. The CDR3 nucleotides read TGCGCCAGCAGCTTGGGGGACACTCTATCGGGAGCTTTCTTT. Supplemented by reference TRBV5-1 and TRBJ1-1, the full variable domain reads KAGVTQTPRYLIKTRGQQVTLSCSPISGHRSVSWYQQTPGQGLQFLFEYFSETQRNKGNFPGRFSGRQFSNSRSEMNVSTLELGDSALYLCASSLGDTLSGAFFGQGTRLTVV.

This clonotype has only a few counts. DNA for the CDR3: TGTGCCAGCAGCCAAGATCTCGTTGCCACAGATACGCAGTATTTT. This gives the protein CASSQDLVATDTQYF. The chain is built from TRBV3-1 and TRBJ2-3; D unresolved. Germline CDR1 and CDR2: LGHDT and YNNKEL (reference sequence). The CDR3 has 15 residues. V gave up 0 bases and J gave up 2 bases, with 9 bases separating them.

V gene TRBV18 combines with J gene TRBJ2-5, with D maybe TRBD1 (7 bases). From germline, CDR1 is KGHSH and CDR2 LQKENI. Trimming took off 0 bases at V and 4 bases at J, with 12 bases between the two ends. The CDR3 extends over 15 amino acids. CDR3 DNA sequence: TGTGCCAGCTCACCACCGAACAGGGGAGGAGAGACCCAGTACTTC. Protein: CASSPPNRGGETQYF.

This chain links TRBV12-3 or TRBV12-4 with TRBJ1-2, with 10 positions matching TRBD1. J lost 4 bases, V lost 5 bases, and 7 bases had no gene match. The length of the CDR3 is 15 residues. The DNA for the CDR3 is TGTGCCAGCAGTCCGACAGGGGGCGGCGGCTATGGCTACACCTTC. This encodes CASSPTGGGGYGYTF.

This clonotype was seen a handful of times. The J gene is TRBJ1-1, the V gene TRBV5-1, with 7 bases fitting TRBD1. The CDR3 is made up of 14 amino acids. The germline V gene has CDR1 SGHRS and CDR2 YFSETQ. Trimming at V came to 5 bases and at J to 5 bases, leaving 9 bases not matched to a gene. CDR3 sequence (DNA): TGCGCCAGCAGTTCTGGACAGGAGGGGACTGAAGCTTTCTTT. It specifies CASSSGQEGTEAFF. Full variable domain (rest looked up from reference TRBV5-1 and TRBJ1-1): KAGVTQTPRYLIKTRGQQVTLSCSPISGHRSVSWYQQTPGQGLQFLFEYFSETQRNKGNFPGRFSGRQFSNSRSEMNVSTLELGDSALYLCASSSGQEGTEAFFGQGTRLTVV.

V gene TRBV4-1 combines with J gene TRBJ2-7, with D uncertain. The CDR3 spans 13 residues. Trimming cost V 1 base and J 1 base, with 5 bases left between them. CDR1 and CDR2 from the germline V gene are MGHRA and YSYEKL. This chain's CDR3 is CASSQASSYEQYV. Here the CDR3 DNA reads TGCGCCAGCAGCCAAGCCAGTTCCTACGAGCAGTACGTC.

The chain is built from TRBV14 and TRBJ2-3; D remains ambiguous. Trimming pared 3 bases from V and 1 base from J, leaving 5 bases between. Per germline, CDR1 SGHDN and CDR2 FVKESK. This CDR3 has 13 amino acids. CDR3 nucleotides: TGTGCCAGCAGCCATTCGGGCACAGATACGCAGTATTTT. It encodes CASSHSGTDTQYF. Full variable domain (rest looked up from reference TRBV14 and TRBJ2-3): EAGVTQFPSHSVIEKGQTVTLRCDPISGHDNLYWYRRVMGKEIKFLLHFVKESKQDESGMPNNRFLAERTGGTYSTLKVQPAELEDSGVYFCASSHSGTDTQYFGPGTRLTVL.

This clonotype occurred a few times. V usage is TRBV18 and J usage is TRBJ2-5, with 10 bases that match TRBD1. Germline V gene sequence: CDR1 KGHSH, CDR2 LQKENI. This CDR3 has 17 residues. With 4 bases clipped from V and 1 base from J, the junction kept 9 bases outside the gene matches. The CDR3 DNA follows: TGTGCCAGCTCACTTAGATCCGGGACAGGGGTCCAAGAGACCCAGTACTTC. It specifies CASSLRSGTGVQETQYF.

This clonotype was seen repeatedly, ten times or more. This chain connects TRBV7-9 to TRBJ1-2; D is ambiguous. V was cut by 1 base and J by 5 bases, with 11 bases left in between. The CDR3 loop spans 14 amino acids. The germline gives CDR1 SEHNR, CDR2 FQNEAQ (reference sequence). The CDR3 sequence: CASSLGAGLYGYTF. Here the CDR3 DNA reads TGTGCCAGCAGCTTAGGGGCGGGGTTATATGGCTACACCTTC. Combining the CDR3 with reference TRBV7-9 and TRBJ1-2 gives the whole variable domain DTGVSQNPRHKITKRGQNVTFRCDPISEHNRLYWYRQTLGQGPEFLTYFQNEAQLEKSRLLSDRFSAERPKGSFSTLEIQRTEQGDSAMYLCASSLGAGLYGYTFGSGTRLTVV.

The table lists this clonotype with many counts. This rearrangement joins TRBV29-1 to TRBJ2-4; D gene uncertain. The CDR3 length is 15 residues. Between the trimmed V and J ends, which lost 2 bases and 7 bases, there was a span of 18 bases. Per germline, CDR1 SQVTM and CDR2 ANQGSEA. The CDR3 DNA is TGCAGCGTTGAACTGGGTTTGCGCCAGTCGAACATTCAGTACTTC. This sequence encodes CSVELGLRQSNIQYF.

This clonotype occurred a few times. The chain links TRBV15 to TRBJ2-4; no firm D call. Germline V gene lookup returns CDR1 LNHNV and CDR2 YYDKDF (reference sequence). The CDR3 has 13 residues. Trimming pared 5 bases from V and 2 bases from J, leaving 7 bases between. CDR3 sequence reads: CATSGVTKNIQYF. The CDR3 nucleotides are TGTGCCACCAGCGGAGTAACCAAAAACATTCAGTACTTC.

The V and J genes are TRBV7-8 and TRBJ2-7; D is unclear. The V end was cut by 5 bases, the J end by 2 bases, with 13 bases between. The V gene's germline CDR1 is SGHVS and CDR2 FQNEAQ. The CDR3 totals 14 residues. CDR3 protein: CASSPGRMTYEQYF. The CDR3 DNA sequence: TGTGCCAGCAGCCCCGGACGGATGACCTACGAGCAGTACTTC.

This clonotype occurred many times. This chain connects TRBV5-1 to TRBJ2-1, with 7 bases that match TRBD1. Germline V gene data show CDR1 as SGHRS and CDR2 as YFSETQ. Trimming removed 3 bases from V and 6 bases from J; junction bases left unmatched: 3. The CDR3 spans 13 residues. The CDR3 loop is CASSSGDSNEQFF. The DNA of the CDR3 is TGCGCCAGCAGCTCCGGGGACAGCAATGAGCAGTTCTTC.

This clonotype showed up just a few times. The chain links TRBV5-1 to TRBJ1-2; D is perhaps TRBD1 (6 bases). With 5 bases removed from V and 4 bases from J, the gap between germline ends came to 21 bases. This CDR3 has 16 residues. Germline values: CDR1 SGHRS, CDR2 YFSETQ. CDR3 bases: TGCGCCAGCAGGCCGGGACACCGCCAGCTAGGCTATGGCTACACCTTC. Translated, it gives CASRPGHRQLGYGYTF.

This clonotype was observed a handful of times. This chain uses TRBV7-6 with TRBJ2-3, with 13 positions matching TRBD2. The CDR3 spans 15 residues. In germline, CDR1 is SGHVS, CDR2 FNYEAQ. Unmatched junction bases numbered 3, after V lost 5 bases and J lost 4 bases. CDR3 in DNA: TGTGCCAGCAGCCAGGGACTAGCGGGGTCAGATACGCAGTATTTT. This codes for CASSQGLAGSDTQYF.

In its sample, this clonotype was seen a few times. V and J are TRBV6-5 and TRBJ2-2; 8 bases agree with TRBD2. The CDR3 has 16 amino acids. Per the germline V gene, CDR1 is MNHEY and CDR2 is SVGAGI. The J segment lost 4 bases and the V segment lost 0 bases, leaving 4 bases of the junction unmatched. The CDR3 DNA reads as TGTGCCAGCAGTTACTCCGGGGGGGCCGGCACCGGGGAGCTGTTTTTT. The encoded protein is CASSYSGGAGTGELFF.

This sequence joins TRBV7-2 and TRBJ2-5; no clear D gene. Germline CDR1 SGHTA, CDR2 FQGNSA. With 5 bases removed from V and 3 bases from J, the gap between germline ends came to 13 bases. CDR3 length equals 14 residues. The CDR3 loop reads CASSARPGEETQYF. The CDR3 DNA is TGTGCCAGCAGCGCCCGACCTGGGGAAGAGACCCAGTACTTC.

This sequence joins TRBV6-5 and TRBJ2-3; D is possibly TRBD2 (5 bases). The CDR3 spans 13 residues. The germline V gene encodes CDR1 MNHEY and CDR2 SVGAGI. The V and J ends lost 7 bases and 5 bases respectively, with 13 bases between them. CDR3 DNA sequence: TGTGCCAGCAATATACTAGGGAAAGATACGCAGTATTTT. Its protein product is CASNILGKDTQYF.

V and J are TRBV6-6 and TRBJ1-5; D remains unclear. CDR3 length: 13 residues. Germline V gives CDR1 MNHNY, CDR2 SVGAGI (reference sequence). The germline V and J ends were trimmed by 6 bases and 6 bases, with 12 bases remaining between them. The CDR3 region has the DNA TGTGCCAGCAGCCGATTTAAGGGTCAGCCCCAGCATTTT. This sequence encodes CASSRFKGQPQHF.

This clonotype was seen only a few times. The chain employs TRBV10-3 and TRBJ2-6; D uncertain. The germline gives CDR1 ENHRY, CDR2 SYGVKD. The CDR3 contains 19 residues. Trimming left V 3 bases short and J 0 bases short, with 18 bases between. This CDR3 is CAISDTRSNSLSGANVLTF. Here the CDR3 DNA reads TGTGCCATCAGTGATACTCGGAGCAATTCCCTCTCTGGGGCCAACGTCCTGACTTTC.

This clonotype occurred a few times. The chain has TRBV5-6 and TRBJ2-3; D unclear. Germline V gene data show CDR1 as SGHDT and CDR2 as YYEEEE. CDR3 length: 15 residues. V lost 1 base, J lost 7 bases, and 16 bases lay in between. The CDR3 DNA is TGTGCCAGCAGCTTGTCTGCTCTTAGTGGAAATACGCAGTATTTT. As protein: CASSLSALSGNTQYF.

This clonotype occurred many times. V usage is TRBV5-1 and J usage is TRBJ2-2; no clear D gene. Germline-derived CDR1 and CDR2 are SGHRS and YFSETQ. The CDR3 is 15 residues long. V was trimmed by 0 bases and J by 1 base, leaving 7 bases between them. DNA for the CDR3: TGCGCCAGCAGCTTGGTGGCAGAGAACACCGGGGAGCTGTTTTTT. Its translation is CASSLVAENTGELFF.

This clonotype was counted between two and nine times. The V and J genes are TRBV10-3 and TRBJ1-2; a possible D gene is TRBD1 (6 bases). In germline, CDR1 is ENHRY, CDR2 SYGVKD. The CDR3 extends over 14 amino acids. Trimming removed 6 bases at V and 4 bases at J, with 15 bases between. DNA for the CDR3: TGTGCCATCAGATTGACAGGAAACAGCTATGGCTACACCTTC. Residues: CAIRLTGNSYGYTF.

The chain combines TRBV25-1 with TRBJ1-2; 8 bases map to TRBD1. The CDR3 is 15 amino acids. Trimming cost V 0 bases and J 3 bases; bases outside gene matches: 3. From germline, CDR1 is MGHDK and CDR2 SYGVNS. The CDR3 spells CASSEYGQGHYGYTF. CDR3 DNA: TGTGCCAGCAGTGAATATGGACAGGGTCACTATGGCTACACCTTC.

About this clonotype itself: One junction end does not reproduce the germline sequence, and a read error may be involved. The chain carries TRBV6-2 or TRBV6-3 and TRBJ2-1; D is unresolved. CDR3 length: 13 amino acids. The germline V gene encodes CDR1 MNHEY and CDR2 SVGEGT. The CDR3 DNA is TGTGCCAGCAGTTACCTCGGGTACAACGAGCAGTTCTTC. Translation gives CASSYLGYNEQFF.